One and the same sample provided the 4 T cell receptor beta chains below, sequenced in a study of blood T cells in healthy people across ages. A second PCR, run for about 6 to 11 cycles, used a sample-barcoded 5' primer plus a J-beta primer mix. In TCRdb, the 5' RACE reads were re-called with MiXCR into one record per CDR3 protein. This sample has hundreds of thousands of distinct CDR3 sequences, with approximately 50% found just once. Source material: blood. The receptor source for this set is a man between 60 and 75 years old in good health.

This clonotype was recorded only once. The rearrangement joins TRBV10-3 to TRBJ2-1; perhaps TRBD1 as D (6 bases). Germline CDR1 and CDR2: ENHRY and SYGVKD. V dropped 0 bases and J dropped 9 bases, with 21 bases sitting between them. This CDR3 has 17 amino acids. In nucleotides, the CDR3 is TGTGCCATCAGTGAGTCGATGGGGGCCGTGGTCGGTGTTGAGCAGTTCTTC. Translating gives CAISESMGAVVGVEQFF.

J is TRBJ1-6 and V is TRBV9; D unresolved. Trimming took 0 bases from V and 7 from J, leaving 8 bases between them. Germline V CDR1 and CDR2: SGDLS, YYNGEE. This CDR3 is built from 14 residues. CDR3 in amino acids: CASSVADGNSPLHF. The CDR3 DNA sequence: TGTGCCAGCAGCGTAGCCGACGGAAATTCACCCCTCCACTTT.

The CDR3 DNA follows: TGTGCCAGCAGCGCCAGGGACAGGGGGTGGGACGAGCAGTACTTC. It encodes CASSARDRGWDEQYF. The J gene is TRBJ2-4, the V gene TRBV9; 11 bases agree with TRBD1. The end of the DNA is better explained by TRBJ2-7, so the J call may be wrong. Germline assignment: CDR1 SGDLS and CDR2 YYNGEE. The CDR3 sequence is 15 residues long.

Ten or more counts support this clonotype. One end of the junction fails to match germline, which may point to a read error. CDR3: CASSSGLAGSCEQYF. The CDR3 region has the DNA TGTGCCAGCAGCTCAGGACTAGCGGGTTCCTGCGAGCAGTACTTC. V gene TRBV6-4 combines with J gene TRBJ2-7; 11 bases are a match to TRBD2. Germline values: CDR1 MRHNA, CDR2 SNTAGT. This CDR3 has 15 residues.